This record covers a single TCR beta chain. Its target antigen remains unknown. Base qualities were left out, and no much larger clone turns up one base away. TCR CDR3 regions were amplified from genomic DNA by multiplex PCR using the deep immunoSEQ assay. Extracted genomic DNA from each cell subset was spread evenly across all wells of several immunoSEQ 96-well plates, with each plate serving as a replicate. For sorted subsets, around 200 ng genomic DNA, equal to tens of thousands of T cell genomes, was loaded into each replicate PCR. Purified libraries were measured with a Qubit 3.0 fluorometer, size-checked on a Bioanalyzer 2100, and measured again with the KAPA Library Quantification kit. Every immunoSEQ 96-well plate was sequenced on a dedicated single-read 150-cycle Illumina NextSeq 550 flow cell. Processing in the source paper ran as follows. Because the immunoSEQ output held only junctional sequences and lacked quality scores, the filtering could not match the filtering applied to full-length reads. Sequences were annotated with PyIR, a Python wrapper for IgBLAST v1.9, and V/J genes and CDR3 were assigned using IMGT germline references. Reads with weak V/J assignments (E-value above 1e-6), missing CDR3, stop codons, out-of-frame junctions, or ambiguous translated residues were removed. A V3J clonotype was defined by an identical inferred V gene, J gene, and CDR3 amino acid sequence. To compute the percentage overlap between repertoires, the number of shared unique clonotypes was divided by the size of the smaller repertoire. Three approaches were used to assess repertoire richness: RTK rarefaction, the Chao1 estimator, and Recon v2.1 estimates of unobserved clonotypes. Generation probabilities were computed with OLGA for all TCRbeta clonotypes obtained by the gDNA method from several donors. TCRdb took this table from immuneACCESS and kept in-frame rearrangements with V and J called. Such tables lack part of the clones; where checked against another copy, unresolved V genes explain under half of the gap, and the rest is unexplained. Clone size and the V and J calls come from that table; the DNA yielded D and trimming. This sample is represented by some 1.1 million clones; approximately 80% of them were singletons. Jointly, the top ten make up about 0.89% of the sample.

This record comes from a study of shared clonotypes between healthy human individuals (dated by TCRdb to the early 2020s). Describing the broader study: A couple of women and three men aged 18 to 49 years were included in the cohort. Per donor, three plates each were used for CD4 naive and CD4 memory, two for CD8 naive, and one for CD8 memory. The study deeply sequenced blood TCR repertoires of five healthy adults to estimate repertoire size and the extent of clonotype sharing between individuals. Libraries were prepared and TCR repertoires were sequenced by different laboratories using diverse techniques, in order to increase sequencing depth and limit assay-specific biases. Each donor's leukapheresis produced roughly between roughly 0.94 and 9.5 billion PBMCs. Broad study findings and their caveats: Clonotypes shared by all four sorted-subset donors showed higher generation probabilities than non-shared clonotypes. Incomplete sequencing was indicated by rarefaction of sorted-subset datasets, despite the large sequencing depth. Because the study included a small number of donors, the genetic and exposure-history diversity represented was limited. Pairwise subsampling led to the expectation that sequencing depth would affect the degree of clonotype sharing among donors. Only blood was sampled, and tissue TCR repertoires likely differ from those in blood. Across four donors, approximately 4.9% of naive CD4, roughly 3.8% of naive CD8, approximately 2.5% of memory CD4, and under 0.45% of memory CD8 clonotypes were shared. Naive subsets generally had larger estimated clonotype richness than memory subsets.

CDR1 and CDR2, looked up from the germline V gene, are SGHRS and YFSETQ. V drops 5 bases and J drops 0 bases, leaving 8 bases in between. The CDR3 runs 14 residues from the cysteine to the phenylalanine. The entry retains the CDR3 DNA only, 42 bases that are in frame from base 1. Healthy HIV-negative adults with no recently reported acute infections or vaccinations were included as donors. Every donor was a Caucasian adult residing in Nashville, Tennessee, USA. CD4+ T cells were enriched by magnetic negative selection, after which naive cells were positively selected on CD45RA and the negative fraction was taken as the memory subset. Blood was collected by leukapheresis, and PBMCs were isolated by Ficoll-Histopaque density gradient centrifugation and then cryopreserved in liquid nitrogen vapor phase. Analytical flow cytometry was used to check the purity and quantity of each magnetically sorted T cell population. Each sorted fraction had its genomic DNA isolated and then quantified by UV absorbance on a Nanodrop 2000c.

This sequence uses TRBV5-1 and TRBJ1-4; the D gene cannot be resolved reliably. Material for sequencing was memory CD4+ T cells from PBMCs. The cell subset or site label on this specimen signifies: CD45RA-negative fraction. This receptor was taken from a man aged 18-30 years in good health. Some clones in this sample may be carry-over from other donors' samples. The nucleotide sequence reads TGCGCCAGCAGTGCAGCGGCAACTAATGAAAAACTGTTTTTT. The resulting protein is CASSAAATNEKLFF.